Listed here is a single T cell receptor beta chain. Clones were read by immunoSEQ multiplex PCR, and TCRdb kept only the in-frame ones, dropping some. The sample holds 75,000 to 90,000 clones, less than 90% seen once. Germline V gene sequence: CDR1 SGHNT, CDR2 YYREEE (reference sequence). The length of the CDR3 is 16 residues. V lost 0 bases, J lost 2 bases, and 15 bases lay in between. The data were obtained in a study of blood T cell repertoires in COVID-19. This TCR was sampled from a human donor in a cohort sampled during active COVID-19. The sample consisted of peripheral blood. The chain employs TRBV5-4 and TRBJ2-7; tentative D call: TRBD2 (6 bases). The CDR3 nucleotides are TGTGCCAGCAGCTTGGGGGGAGGAGGGTCAACCTACGAGCAGTACTTC. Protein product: CASSLGGGGSTYEQYF.